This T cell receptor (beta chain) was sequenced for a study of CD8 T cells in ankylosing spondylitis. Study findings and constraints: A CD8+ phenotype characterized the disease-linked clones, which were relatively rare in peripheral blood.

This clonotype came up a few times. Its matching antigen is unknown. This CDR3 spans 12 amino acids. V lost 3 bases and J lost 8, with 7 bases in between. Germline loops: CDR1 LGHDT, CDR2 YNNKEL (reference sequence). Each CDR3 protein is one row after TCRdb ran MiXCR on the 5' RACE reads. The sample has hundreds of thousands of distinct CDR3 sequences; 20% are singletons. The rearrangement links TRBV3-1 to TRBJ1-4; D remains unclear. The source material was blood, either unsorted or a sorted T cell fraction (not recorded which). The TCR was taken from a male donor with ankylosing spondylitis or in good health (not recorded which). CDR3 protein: CASSQGKEKLFF. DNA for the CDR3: TGTGCCAGCAGCCAGGGGAAGGAAAAACTGTTTTTT.